This T cell receptor beta chain was identified during a study of CD8+CD57+ T cells in acquired aplastic anemia. On the study more broadly: Each DNA sample taken from sorted CD4+ and CD8+ cells came to about 3 ug on average. Notes on the study in general: Both patients and controls carried the same twenty-nine CD8+ CDR3 sequences.

The template for TCR beta VDJ and CDR3 sequence profiling was genomic DNA. In TCRdb, the reads were re-called with MiXCR into one record per CDR3 protein. The data contain some 200,000 distinct CDR3 sequences, 40% to 55% of them singletons. Turning to this clonotype: Its cognate antigen is unknown.

Patients included in sequencing had previously demonstrated CD8+CD57+ cell expansion by flow cytometry. The cohort consisted entirely of patients having severe acquired aplastic anemia. Prior therapy had not been administered to any patient at the time of blood sampling. The CDR3 contains 15 residues. CDR1 and CDR2 (germline): MGHRA, YSYEKL. Losses at the gene ends were 1 base for V and 4 bases for J; bases not matched to a gene: 4. The sequence came from a human donor with aplastic anemia. Sequenced input: sorted CD4+, CD8+, or CD8+CD57+ T cells (not recorded which) from PBMCs. The J gene is TRBJ1-2, the V gene TRBV4-1, with 9 bases lining up with TRBD1. The CDR3 spells CASSQGGTGRYGYTF. In nucleotides, the CDR3 is TGCGCCAGCAGCCAAGGCGGGACAGGGCGCTATGGCTACACCTTC.